One and the same sample provided the 14 T cell receptor beta chains below, sequenced in a study of control samples from healthy donors and cancer patients. Repertoires were generated with immunoSEQ multiplex PCR, while TCRdb's copy carries only in-frame clones and drops some. The data contain 120,000 or so clones, 80% to 90% of them singletons. The sequenced material came from blood. Receptors originate from a man aged 55 to 69 in good health.

The genes are TRBV28 and TRBJ2-3; 10 bases are a match to TRBD2. Germline assignment: CDR1 MDHEN and CDR2 SYDVKM. After removal of 5 bases from V and 6 bases from J, the junction contained 8 bases not matched to a gene. The CDR3 is 15 amino acids. The CDR3 protein is CASSITGLAVDTQYF. The CDR3 DNA reads as TGTGCCAGCAGTATTACAGGACTAGCGGTGGATACGCAGTATTTT.

This chain connects TRBV7-7 to TRBJ2-3, with a weak D call TRBD2 (5 bases). Germline V gene lookup returns CDR1 SSHAT and CDR2 FNYEAQ (reference sequence). Deletions cut 5 bases from V and 1 base from J, with 16 bases between. This CDR3 has 16 amino acids. The CDR3 loop reads CASSPEASFGTDTQYF. The CDR3 region has the DNA TGTGCCAGCAGCCCCGAGGCTAGCTTCGGCACAGATACGCAGTATTTT.

The V and J genes are TRBV30 and TRBJ2-4; D is uncertain. Trimming removed 1 base at V and 6 bases at J, with 13 bases between. The length of the CDR3 is 14 residues. Germline V gene sequence: CDR1 GTSNPN, CDR2 SVGIG (reference sequence). CDR3 bases: TGTGCCTGGAGTGCCTCCGGTAGATTAAACATTCAGTACTTC. Its protein is CAWSASGRLNIQYF.

The V and J genes are TRBV7-9 and TRBJ1-6; D ambiguous. Deletions cut 1 base from V and 5 bases from J, with 6 bases between. The length of the CDR3 is 14 residues. The germline gives CDR1 SEHNR, CDR2 FQNEAQ (reference sequence). CDR3 bases: TGTGCCAGCAGCTTAGACGGGGATAATTCACCCCTCCACTTT. It is translated as CASSLDGDNSPLHF.

The chain combines TRBV6-6 with TRBJ2-1; D tentatively reads TRBD1 or TRBD2 (5 bases each). The CDR3 extends over 15 amino acids. The V end lost 2 bases, the J end lost 2 bases, and 10 bases lay between the germline ends. Germline values: CDR1 MNHNY, CDR2 SVGAGI (reference sequence). CDR3 sequence: CASSYREGAYNEQFF. Here the CDR3 DNA reads TGTGCCAGCAGTTACCGGGAAGGGGCCTACAATGAGCAGTTCTTC.

Only one count was recorded for this clone. This chain joins TRBV19 and TRBJ2-7; D is unclear. There are 15 residues in the CDR3. V lost 5 bases, J lost 0 bases, and 14 bases lay in between. The germline gives CDR1 LNHDA, CDR2 SQIVND (reference sequence). The CDR3 loop reads CASSVTQLSSYEQYF. The CDR3 DNA follows: TGTGCCAGTAGTGTGACCCAGCTCAGCTCCTACGAGCAGTACTTC.

In DNA form, the CDR3 reads TGTGCCAGCAGCTTGGGGCAGTTTAATTCACCCCTCCACTTT. Protein sequence: CASSLGQFNSPLHF. This chain connects TRBV11-2 to TRBJ1-6; TRBD1 is a possible D gene (5 bases). Germline lookup yields CDR1 SGHAT and CDR2 FQNNGV. Trimming took off 3 bases at V and 6 bases at J, with 9 bases between the two ends. The CDR3 runs to 14 residues.

The chain employs TRBV5-1 and TRBJ1-2; D possibly corresponds to TRBD1 (5 bases). From germline, CDR1 is SGHRS and CDR2 YFSETQ. The CDR3 is made up of 11 amino acids. The V and J ends lost 4 bases and 8 bases respectively, with 9 bases between them. The CDR3 bases are TGCGCCAGCAGCCTCGAGGGGGGCTACACCTTC. Translation: CASSLEGGYTF.

This clone appeared a few times. Here the CDR3 reads CASSAGTESSGNTIYF. The CDR3 DNA reads TGTGCCAGCTCAGCCGGGACAGAGAGCTCTGGAAACACCATATATTTT. The rearrangement joins TRBV18 to TRBJ1-3, with 7 bases matching TRBD1. Per the germline V gene, CDR1 is KGHSH and CDR2 is LQKENI. After removal of 5 bases from V and 0 bases from J, the junction contained 7 bases not matched to a gene. The CDR3 totals 16 residues. Complete variable domain (other parts from reference TRBV18 and TRBJ1-3): NAGVMQNPRHLVRRRGQEARLRCSPMKGHSHVYWYRQLPEEGLKFMVYLQKENIIDESGMPKERFSAEFPKEGPSILRIQQVVRGDSAAYFCASSAGTESSGNTIYFGEGSWLTVV.

The chain joins TRBV3-1 (or the pseudogene TRBV3-2) to TRBJ1-6; D is uncertain. Germline CDR1 reads LGHDT; CDR2 reads YNNKEL (reference sequence). V shed 2 bases and J shed 6 bases, with 8 bases lying between them. The CDR3 spans 14 residues. As DNA, the CDR3 is TGTGCCAGCAGCCAAAGCCCAGGTAATTCACCCCTCCACTTT. Its protein is CASSQSPGNSPLHF.

The rearrangement uses TRBV3-1 (or the pseudogene TRBV3-2) and TRBJ1-6; 7 nucleotides match TRBD1. Germline CDR1 and CDR2: LGHDT and YNNKEL (reference sequence). Germline trimming cut 6 bases from V and 7 bases from J; bases unmatched to any gene: 9. The CDR3 has 15 residues. CDR3 protein: CASRWIQGVNSPLHF. CDR3 DNA sequence: TGTGCCAGCAGATGGATCCAGGGGGTGAATTCACCCCTCCACTTT.

This clone was seen only once. The J gene is TRBJ1-3, the V gene TRBV5-1, with D unresolved. Germline V lookup: CDR1 SGHRS, CDR2 YFSETQ. Trimming took 2 bases from V and 4 from J, leaving 10 bases between them. The length of the CDR3 is 14 residues. Here the CDR3 DNA reads TGCGCCAGCAGCTTAGGAACCTCGGGAAACACCATATATTTT. Translating gives CASSLGTSGNTIYF.

The J gene is TRBJ1-6, the V gene TRBV3-1 (or the pseudogene TRBV3-2), with unresolved D. There are 14 residues in the CDR3. Germline lookup yields CDR1 LGHDT and CDR2 YNNKEL (reference sequence). V lost 1 base to trimming and J lost 5 bases, with 6 bases between them. The CDR3: CASSQGSDNSPLHF. The CDR3 coding sequence is TGTGCCAGCAGCCAAGGGTCGGATAATTCACCCCTCCACTTT.

This sequence joins TRBV28 and TRBJ1-5; unclear D gene. V gave up 6 bases and J gave up 7 bases, with 22 bases separating them. There are 16 residues in the CDR3. The germline V gene has CDR1 MDHEN and CDR2 SYDVKM. CDR3 nucleotide sequence: TGTGCCAGCAGAACCACGGCAGGCTTAGAAGGGCAGCCCCAGCATTTT. Its protein is CASRTTAGLEGQPQHF.